The next 10 T cell receptor beta chains were all read from a single sample in a study of T cell responses to AZD1222 COVID-19 vaccine. Generated by immunoSEQ multiplex PCR, the TCRdb table keeps only in-frame clones and is missing some. The profile shows approximately 150,000 clones, 91% of them singletons. Sequenced here: peripheral blood, sampled 28 days after the second AZD1222 dose. These receptors all come from an adult who received the AZD1222 COVID-19 vaccine.

The gene calls are TRBV6-5 and TRBJ1-1, with TRBD1 as a possible D gene (5 bases). V lost 10 bases and J 11 bases, leaving 20 bases between the germline ends. CDR3 length: 12 residues. Germline V gene sequence: CDR1 MNHEY, CDR2 SVGAGI. DNA for the CDR3: TGTGCCACCGAACAGGAACCCAGGGTGGCTTTCTTT. This codes for CATEQEPRVAFF.

The chain combines TRBV18 with TRBJ1-1; no definite D call. CDR1 KGHSH and CDR2 LQKENI come from the germline V gene. The V end lost 4 bases, the J end lost 1 base, and 7 bases lay between the germline ends. This CDR3 contains 13 residues. The CDR3 nucleotides read TGTGCCAGCTCACGGGGTGGGAACACTGAAGCTTTCTTT. Its translation: CASSRGGNTEAFF.

The chain recombines TRBV9 with TRBJ2-7, with D hard to call. V lost 0 bases and J lost 7, with 14 bases in between. Germline CDR1 and CDR2: SGDLS and YYNGEE. The CDR3 covers 14 residues. This chain's CDR3 is CASSVGSLKREQYF. The CDR3 coding sequence is TGTGCCAGCAGCGTAGGCTCCCTTAAGAGAGAGCAGTACTTC.

There are many counts of this clone. This chain joins TRBV4-1 and TRBJ2-1, with 9 bases matching TRBD1. This CDR3 comprises 17 residues. V lost 1 base to trimming and J lost 2 bases; unmatched junction nucleotides: 6. Germline V gives CDR1 MGHRA, CDR2 YSYEKL. DNA of the CDR3: TGCGCCAGCAGCCAAGGTATCGGGGACAGGGCCTACAATGAGCAGTTCTTC. Residues: CASSQGIGDRAYNEQFF.

The chain carries TRBV4-2 and TRBJ2-6, with D maybe TRBD2 (6 bases). V lost 1 base to trimming and J lost 0 bases, with 19 bases between them. CDR1 is LGHNA, CDR2 YNFKEQ, per germline. This CDR3 has 20 residues. CDR3 sequence reads: CASSQGRAGRRLSGANVLTF. CDR3 DNA sequence: TGTGCCAGCAGCCAAGGTAGGGCAGGGAGGAGGCTCTCTGGGGCCAACGTCCTGACTTTC.

The chain has TRBV3-1 (or the pseudogene TRBV3-2) and TRBJ2-7; TRBD2 matches 11 bases. The germline V gene encodes CDR1 LGHDT and CDR2 YNNKEL (reference sequence). The CDR3 covers 15 residues. Trimming at V came to 2 bases and at J to 6 bases, leaving 6 bases not matched to a gene. The CDR3: CASSQMLAGGGEQYF. CDR3 bases: TGTGCCAGCAGCCAAATGCTAGCGGGGGGCGGCGAGCAGTACTTC.

The V gene is TRBV21-1, the J gene TRBJ2-5; the table's D call, TRBD1, has no DNA check behind it. TRBV21-1 counts as a pseudogene. The CDR3 is 18 residues long. The chain's CDR3 is CASTHPVVQGRPNGTQYF. The CDR3, as DNA: TGTGCCAGCACCCACCCTGTCGTACAGGGGCGTCCCAATGGGACCCAGTACTTC.

The chain employs TRBV11-3 and TRBJ2-1; D gene uncertain. V lost 1 base to trimming and J lost 7 bases, with 8 bases between them. The germline V gene encodes CDR1 SGHNT and CDR2 YENEEA. The CDR3 is 13 amino acids. CDR3 sequence: CASSLGVVNEQFF. DNA for the CDR3: TGTGCCAGCAGCTTAGGGGTCGTGAATGAGCAGTTCTTC. Based on the CDR3 plus reference TRBV11-3 and TRBJ2-1, the full variable domain is EAGVVQSPRYKIIEKKQPVAFWCNPISGHNTLYWYLQNLGQGPELLIRYENEEAVDDSQLPKDRFSAERLKGVDSTLKIQPAELGDSAVYLCASSLGVVNEQFFGPGTRLTVL.

CDR3 amino acids: CSASRESLADTQYF. The CDR3 nucleotides are TGCAGTGCTAGTAGGGAGTCCCTGGCAGATACGCAGTATTTT. V is TRBV20-1 and J is TRBJ2-3; perhaps TRBD2 as D (5 bases). CDR1 and CDR2 from the germline V gene are DFQATT and SNEGSKA (reference sequence). The CDR3 length is 14 residues. Deletions cut 3 bases from V and 4 bases from J, with 14 bases between.

This chain uses TRBV9 with TRBJ2-7, with D perhaps matching TRBD1 or TRBD2 (5 bases each). Trimming cost V 0 bases and J 1 base, with 14 bases left between them. The germline gives CDR1 SGDLS, CDR2 YYNGEE. The CDR3 consists of 16 residues. The CDR3 is CASSVAGTGSSYEQYF. The CDR3 DNA reads as TGTGCCAGCAGCGTAGCTGGGACCGGCTCTTCCTACGAGCAGTACTTC.